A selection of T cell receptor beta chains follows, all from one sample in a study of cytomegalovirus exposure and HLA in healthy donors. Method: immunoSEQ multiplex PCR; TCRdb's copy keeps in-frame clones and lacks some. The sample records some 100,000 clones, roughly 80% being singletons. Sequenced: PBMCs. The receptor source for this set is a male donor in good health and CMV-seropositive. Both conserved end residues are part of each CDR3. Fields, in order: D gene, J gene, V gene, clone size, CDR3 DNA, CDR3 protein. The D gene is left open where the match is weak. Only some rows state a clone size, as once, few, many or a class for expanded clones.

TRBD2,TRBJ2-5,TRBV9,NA,TGTGCCAGCAGTTACGGACTAGCGGGGGGAGAGACCCAGTACTTC,CASSYGLAGGETQYF
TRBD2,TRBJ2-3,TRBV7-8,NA,TGTGCCAGCAGCTTAGCGCTAGCGGGGGGGCACGGTACGCAGTATTTT,CASSLALAGGHGTQYF
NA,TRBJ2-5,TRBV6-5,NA,TGTGCCAGCAGACCTGGGACACTTGCGGAGACCCAGTACTTC,CASRPGTLAETQYF
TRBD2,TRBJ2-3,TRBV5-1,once,TGCGCCAGCAGCTGGATAGCGGGGGACACAGATACGCAGTATTTT,CASSWIAGDTDTQYF
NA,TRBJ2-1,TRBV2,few,TGTGCCAGCAAGAGGACAGAACCCAATGAGCAGTTCTTC,CASKRTEPNEQFF
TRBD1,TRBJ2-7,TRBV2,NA,TGTGCCAGCACCACGGGACAGGGTCGTTACGAGCAGTACTTC,CASTTGQGRYEQYF
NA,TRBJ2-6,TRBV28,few,TGTGCCAGCAGTTTCCGAGGGTCCGTGTCTGGGGCCAACGTCCTGACTTTC,CASSFRGSVSGANVLTF
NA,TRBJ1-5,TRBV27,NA,TGTGCCAGCAGTTTTGGGGGGGACCCCAGGATACACAATCAGCCCCAGCATTTT,CASSFGGDPRIHNQPQHF
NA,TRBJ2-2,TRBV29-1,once,TGCAGCGTTGATAACAGGGTGGACACCGGGGAGCTGTTTTTT,CSVDNRVDTGELFF
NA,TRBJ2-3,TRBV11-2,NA,TGTGCCAGCAGCCCCCCTTTAGTACTGAGCACAGATACGCAGTATTTT,CASSPPLVLSTDTQYF
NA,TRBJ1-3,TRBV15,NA,TGTGCCACCAGCGGAAGACAGAGCTCTGGAAACACCATATATTTT,CATSGRQSSGNTIYF
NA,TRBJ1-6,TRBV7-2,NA,TGTGCCAGCAGCTTAGCGGGGAGCGCTCGGAATTCACCCCTCCACTTT,CASSLAGSARNSPLHF
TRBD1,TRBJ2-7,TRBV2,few,TGTGCCAGCAGTTGGACAGGGAACGAGCAGTACTTC,CASSWTGNEQYF
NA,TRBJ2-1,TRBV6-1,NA,TGTGCCAGCAGTGTCGGCACAGCCTACAATGAGCAGTTCTTC,CASSVGTAYNEQFF